This T cell receptor beta chain was obtained from a study of beta chain features in type 1 diabetes. Study-level information: Sorted cell examination encompassed 100,000,000 or so cells across all samples. Broader study findings: Fewer insertions but more deletions were seen at VDJ junctions in type 1 diabetes patients. Patients' naive, central memory and Treg TCRB repertoires seemed closer to one another than those of healthy donors.

The CDR3 is 15 amino acids. Germline V gives CDR1 SGHAT, CDR2 FQNNGV. After removal of 4 bases from V and 4 bases from J, the junction contained 7 bases not matched to a gene. Note on this clone: As yet, its antigen is unknown.

Expressed TCRB transcripts were sequenced because the entire RNA isolate underwent reverse transcription. The average output of naive, central memory and regulatory T cell samples was about 3.3 million reads. The data were produced by immunoSEQ multiplex PCR, yet TCRdb's version contains in-frame clones alone and is incomplete. The repertoire holds 200,000 to 300,000 clones, with 14% as singletons. The material sequenced was naive CD4+ T cells from blood. This receptor was taken from a woman in her thirties or forties in good health. The chain has TRBV11-2 and TRBJ2-5; 9 nucleotides line up with TRBD1. Written as DNA, the CDR3 is TGTGCCAGCAGCTCGAACAGGGGGCGGTTAGAGACCCAGTACTTC. Encoded protein: CASSSNRGRLETQYF.